A single sample gave rise to the 28 T cell receptor beta chains below, sequenced in a study of blood T cell repertoires in COVID-19. The table came from immunoSEQ multiplex PCR; TCRdb's copy has only in-frame clones and leaves some out. Among 230,000 or so clones listed, 88% were seen once. The source material was PBMCs or T cells enriched from blood (not recorded which). The receptors come from a woman between 50 and 59 years old with acute COVID-19.

The chain combines TRBV15 with TRBJ1-5; TRBD1 is a possible D gene (6 bases). The CDR3 totals 15 residues. The V gene lost 0 bases and the J gene lost 6 bases, with 12 bases spanning the gap. CDR1 is LNHNV and CDR2 is YYDKDF in the germline V gene (reference sequence). The CDR3 DNA follows: TGTGCCACCAGCAGAGATCCCACAGGGAGTCAGCCCCAGCATTTT. Protein sequence: CATSRDPTGSQPQHF.

The chain couples TRBV7-2 to TRBJ1-4, with 9 bases aligning to TRBD1. Trimming removed 3 bases from V and 7 bases from J; junction bases left unmatched: 9. CDR1 and CDR2 from the germline V gene are SGHTA and FQGNSA. The CDR3 totals 16 residues. The DNA for the CDR3 is TGTGCCAGCAGCTTCCTCCCGGGACAGGGCCGTGAAAAACTGTTTTTT. It encodes CASSFLPGQGREKLFF.

This clone was picked up a small number of times. V and J are TRBV28 and TRBJ1-2, with unresolved D. Trimming shortened V by 6 bases and J by 5 bases, and 13 bases separated the two germline ends. The CDR3 consists of 13 residues. Germline assignment: CDR1 MDHEN and CDR2 SYDVKM. CDR3 in amino acids: CASRVTGLYGYTF. The CDR3 DNA reads TGTGCCAGCAGGGTCACGGGGTTATATGGCTACACCTTC.

V is TRBV28 and J is TRBJ1-4; a weak D match, TRBD1 (6 bases). The V and J ends lost 7 bases and 4 bases respectively, with 19 bases between them. The CDR3 contains 16 residues. Germline V lookup: CDR1 MDHEN, CDR2 SYDVKM. This CDR3 reads CASTPGGGAFNEKLFF. Written as DNA, the CDR3 is TGTGCCAGCACCCCGGGTGGGGGGGCTTTTAATGAAAAACTGTTTTTT.

CDR3 residues: CAIQPGVTEAFF. In DNA form, the CDR3 reads TGTGCCATCCAGCCAGGGGTAACTGAAGCTTTCTTT. J is TRBJ1-1 and V is TRBV10-3; tentative D call: TRBD1 (6 bases). Trimming stripped 8 bases from V and 5 bases from J, with 12 bases between. Germline V gene sequence: CDR1 ENHRY, CDR2 SYGVKD. The CDR3 is 12 amino acids.

V and J are TRBV12-3 or TRBV12-4 and TRBJ2-3, with D unclear. Deletions cut 6 bases from V and 3 bases from J, with 10 bases between. The CDR3 spans 13 residues. The CDR3 sequence: CASRATSTDTQYF. The DNA for the CDR3 is TGTGCCAGCAGGGCGACTTCTACAGATACGCAGTATTTT.

V and J are TRBV28 and TRBJ2-3; D possibly corresponds to TRBD2 (6 bases). The germline CDR1 and CDR2 sequences are MDHEN and SYDVKM. The germline V and J ends were trimmed by 4 bases and 6 bases, with 14 bases remaining between them. The CDR3 is made up of 14 amino acids. The CDR3 DNA is TGTGCCAGCAGTTCTATCCAGGCGGGGGATACGCAGTATTTT. It translates to CASSSIQAGDTQYF.

This chain connects TRBV7-2 to TRBJ2-1; possibly TRBD1 for D (6 bases). In germline, CDR1 is SGHTA, CDR2 FQGNSA. This CDR3 region has 15 residues. The V end lost 4 bases, the J end lost 7 bases, and 17 bases lay between the germline ends. CDR3: CASSSTNQGWNEQFF. The CDR3 DNA follows: TGTGCCAGCAGCTCAACCAACCAGGGGTGGAATGAGCAGTTCTTC.

The J gene is TRBJ2-1, the V gene TRBV28; 9 bases line up with TRBD2. The length of the CDR3 is 15 residues. Germline V gives CDR1 MDHEN, CDR2 SYDVKM. Unmatched junction bases numbered 6, after V lost 6 bases and J lost 3 bases. In nucleotides, the CDR3 is TGTGCCAGCAGGGTAGCGGGAGTCAGCTACAATGAGCAGTTCTTC. Residues: CASRVAGVSYNEQFF.

The chain recombines TRBV2 with TRBJ2-7; D is perhaps TRBD2 (5 bases). Per germline, CDR1 SNHLY and CDR2 FYNNEI. The germline V and J ends were trimmed by 3 bases and 2 bases, with 17 bases remaining between them. The length of the CDR3 is 16 residues. The CDR3 DNA reads TGTGCCAGCAGTGACAATTTGGGAGATCGGGCCTACGAGCAGTACTTC. This gives the protein CASSDNLGDRAYEQYF.

The rearrangement joins TRBV7-9 to TRBJ1-1; TRBD1 aligns across 8 bases. Germline CDR1 SEHNR, CDR2 FQNEAQ (reference sequence). V trimming: 4 bases; J trimming: 2 bases; junction bases outside the gene matches: 9. The CDR3 is 16 residues long. CDR3 sequence: CASSSYVGQANTEAFF. DNA of the CDR3: TGTGCCAGCAGCTCGTATGTGGGACAGGCAAACACTGAAGCTTTCTTT.

This chain joins TRBV3-1 (or the pseudogene TRBV3-2) and TRBJ2-7, with a tentative D call TRBD2 (5 bases). There are 13 residues in the CDR3. Trimming removed 2 bases from V and 2 bases from J, with 7 bases in between. Germline CDR1 and CDR2: LGHDT and YNNKEL (reference sequence). The CDR3, as DNA: TGTGCCAGCAGCCAAAAGGGAGCCTACGAGCAGTACTTC. Its translation is CASSQKGAYEQYF.

A word on this clone: Within the sample, other DNA sequences also encode this same CDR3. This sequence joins TRBV6-1 and TRBJ2-7; the D is unclear. V was shortened by 2 bases and J by 0 bases, with 8 bases between the two germline ends. The CDR3 extends over 14 amino acids. CDR1 and CDR2 from the germline V gene are MNHNS and SASEGT. The CDR3 reads CASSEQRGSYEQYF. In nucleotides, the CDR3 is TGTGCCAGCAGTGAACAGCGCGGCTCCTACGAGCAGTACTTC.

This chain joins TRBV6-8 and TRBJ2-3; TRBD2 might be the D (5 bases). Germline CDR1 is MNHGY and CDR2 is SAAAGT. V lost 9 bases and J lost 4, with 11 bases in between. This CDR3 spans 12 amino acids. CDR3 sequence: CASSRGADTQYF. The CDR3 region has the DNA TGTGCCAGTTCCCGGGGAGCAGATACGCAGTATTTT.

This clone was counted once. This chain uses TRBV18 with TRBJ1-1; 8 positions agree with TRBD1. Germline CDR1 is KGHSH and CDR2 is LQKENI. V was pared by 3 bases and J by 7 bases, with 10 bases of the junction left unmatched. The CDR3 contains 15 residues. CDR3 sequence: CASSPSDRENVEAFF. Here the CDR3 DNA reads TGTGCCAGCTCACCGTCGGACAGGGAGAACGTTGAAGCTTTCTTT. The whole variable domain, filled in from reference TRBV18 and TRBJ1-1, reads NAGVMQNPRHLVRRRGQEARLRCSPMKGHSHVYWYRQLPEEGLKFMVYLQKENIIDESGMPKERFSAEFPKEGPSILRIQQVVRGDSAAYFCASSPSDRENVEAFFGQGTRLTVV.

The chain joins TRBV29-1 to TRBJ2-7, with TRBD1 matching over 11 bases. J was trimmed by 3 bases and V by 2 bases; bases with no gene match: 9. Germline V lookup: CDR1 SQVTM, CDR2 ANQGSEA. This CDR3 spans 16 amino acids. CDR3 coding DNA: TGCAGCGTTGAAAAGGTGGGGACAGGGGGAAACTACGAGCAGTACTTC. Its translation is CSVEKVGTGGNYEQYF.

V usage is TRBV9 and J usage is TRBJ1-1; 10 nucleotides align to TRBD1. This CDR3 comprises 15 residues. V lost 3 bases, J lost 4 bases, and 6 bases stayed unmatched. Germline lookup yields CDR1 SGDLS and CDR2 YYNGEE. CDR3 amino acids: CASSGLWTGGTEAFF. The DNA of the CDR3 is TGTGCCAGCAGCGGGTTATGGACAGGGGGCACTGAAGCTTTCTTT.

This chain links TRBV3-1 (or the pseudogene TRBV3-2) with TRBJ1-2; 11 nucleotides align to TRBD1. The CDR3 spans 14 residues. CDR1 LGHDT and CDR2 YNNKEL come from the germline V gene (reference sequence). The junction had 0 bases not matched to a gene; V was cut back by 4 bases and J by 2 bases. The CDR3 bases are TGTGCCAGCAGCCGGGACAGGGGGAACTATGGCTACACCTTC. Its protein is CASSRDRGNYGYTF.

This clone has only a few counts. The genes are TRBV27 and TRBJ2-1; a weak D match, TRBD1 (6 bases). Germline V lookup: CDR1 MNHEY, CDR2 SMNVEV (reference sequence). Trimming stripped 8 bases from V and 6 bases from J, with 20 bases between. The CDR3 is 15 amino acids. CDR3 loop: CASSLGHQGPNEQFF. CDR3 in DNA: TGTGCCAGCTCACTAGGACACCAGGGGCCCAATGAGCAGTTCTTC.

V gene TRBV11-2 combines with J gene TRBJ1-1; D not certain. The germline gives CDR1 SGHAT, CDR2 FQNNGV. V lost 0 bases, J lost 7 bases, and 15 bases lay in between. CDR3 length equals 15 residues. CDR3 nucleotides: TGTGCCAGCAGCTTAGAGGGTGGAGCCTGGATTGAAGCTTTCTTT. This gives the protein CASSLEGGAWIEAFF. Full variable domain (remainder filled in from reference TRBV11-2 and TRBJ1-1): EAGVAQSPRYKIIEKRQSVAFWCNPISGHATLYWYQQILGQGPKLLIQFQNNGVVDDSQLPKDRFSAERLKGVDSTLKIQPAKLEDSAVYLCASSLEGGAWIEAFFGQGTRLTVV.

The chain employs TRBV7-2 and TRBJ2-5; TRBD2 agrees at 10 bases. V was clipped by 3 bases and J by 4 bases; unmatched bases: 14. In germline, CDR1 is SGHTA, CDR2 FQGNSA. The CDR3 length is 18 residues. The CDR3: CASSLSGGLAGARETQYF. In nucleotides, the CDR3 is TGTGCCAGCAGCTTGTCAGGGGGGCTAGCGGGGGCGAGAGAGACCCAGTACTTC.

In this sample, this clone is medium-sized. The chain joins TRBV4-1 to TRBJ1-2, with D tentatively TRBD1 (5 bases). CDR1 MGHRA and CDR2 YSYEKL come from the germline V gene. The CDR3 has 16 residues. V gave up 0 bases and J gave up 5 bases, with 16 bases separating them. The CDR3 loop reads CASSQEGAGESYGYTF. The CDR3 DNA sequence: TGCGCCAGCAGCCAAGAAGGGGCAGGAGAGTCATATGGCTACACCTTC.

The rearrangement links TRBV28 to TRBJ1-2, with TRBD1 as a possible D gene (5 bases). Germline loops: CDR1 MDHEN, CDR2 SYDVKM. V gave up 6 bases and J gave up 7 bases, with 9 bases separating them. The CDR3 length is 11 residues. CDR3 protein: CASSGGFGYTF. In DNA form, the CDR3 reads TGTGCCAGCAGCGGGGGTTTTGGCTACACCTTC.

This rearrangement joins TRBV18 to TRBJ1-2; D is ambiguous. This CDR3 contains 13 residues. The ends were cut back, 1 base at V and 3 bases at J, with 6 bases in the middle. The germline V gene has CDR1 KGHSH and CDR2 LQKENI. The CDR3 DNA is TGTGCCAGCTCACCACTCGGAGACTATGGCTACACCTTC. Translation gives CASSPLGDYGYTF. The full variable domain, its missing parts supplied by reference TRBV18 and TRBJ1-2, is NAGVMQNPRHLVRRRGQEARLRCSPMKGHSHVYWYRQLPEEGLKFMVYLQKENIIDESGMPKERFSAEFPKEGPSILRIQQVVRGDSAAYFCASSPLGDYGYTFGSGTRLTVV.

This clone was seen a single time. The chain couples TRBV7-2 to TRBJ1-2; D is unclear. This CDR3 contains 13 residues. Germline V lookup: CDR1 SGHTA, CDR2 FQGNSA. V lost 3 bases to trimming and J lost 0 bases, with 5 bases between them. CDR3 coding DNA: TGTGCCAGCAGCTTTACAGCTAACTATGGCTACACCTTC. Protein product: CASSFTANYGYTF.

The V and J genes are TRBV5-1 and TRBJ1-4; no clear D gene. Trimming removed 4 bases at V and 0 bases at J, with 7 bases between. Looked up from germline, CDR1 is SGHRS and CDR2 is YFSETQ. The CDR3 sequence is 14 residues long. For the CDR3, the DNA is TGCGCCAGCAGCCCCGACACAACTAATGAAAAACTGTTTTTT. Its translation is CASSPDTTNEKLFF. Supplemented by reference TRBV5-1 and TRBJ1-4, the full variable domain reads KAGVTQTPRYLIKTRGQQVTLSCSPISGHRSVSWYQQTPGQGLQFLFEYFSETQRNKGNFPGRFSGRQFSNSRSEMNVSTLELGDSALYLCASSPDTTNEKLFFGSGTQLSVL.

The chain joins TRBV6-5 to TRBJ2-6; D might be TRBD1 (6 bases). V was pared by 7 bases and J by 4 bases, with 11 bases between. There are 14 residues in the CDR3. The germline gives CDR1 MNHEY, CDR2 SVGAGI. The CDR3 reads CASTAGEGANVLTF. CDR3 sequence (DNA): TGTGCCAGCACCGCAGGGGAAGGGGCCAACGTCCTGACTTTC.

The chain carries TRBV9 and TRBJ1-5; a weak D match, TRBD1 (6 bases). This CDR3 spans 15 amino acids. Germline V gene sequence: CDR1 SGDLS, CDR2 YYNGEE. The V end lost 2 bases, the J end lost 6 bases, and 15 bases lay between the germline ends. The CDR3 DNA is TGTGCCAGCAGCGTTGAGGGGGGGCAAGGTCAGCCCCAGCATTTT. It yields the protein CASSVEGGQGQPQHF.